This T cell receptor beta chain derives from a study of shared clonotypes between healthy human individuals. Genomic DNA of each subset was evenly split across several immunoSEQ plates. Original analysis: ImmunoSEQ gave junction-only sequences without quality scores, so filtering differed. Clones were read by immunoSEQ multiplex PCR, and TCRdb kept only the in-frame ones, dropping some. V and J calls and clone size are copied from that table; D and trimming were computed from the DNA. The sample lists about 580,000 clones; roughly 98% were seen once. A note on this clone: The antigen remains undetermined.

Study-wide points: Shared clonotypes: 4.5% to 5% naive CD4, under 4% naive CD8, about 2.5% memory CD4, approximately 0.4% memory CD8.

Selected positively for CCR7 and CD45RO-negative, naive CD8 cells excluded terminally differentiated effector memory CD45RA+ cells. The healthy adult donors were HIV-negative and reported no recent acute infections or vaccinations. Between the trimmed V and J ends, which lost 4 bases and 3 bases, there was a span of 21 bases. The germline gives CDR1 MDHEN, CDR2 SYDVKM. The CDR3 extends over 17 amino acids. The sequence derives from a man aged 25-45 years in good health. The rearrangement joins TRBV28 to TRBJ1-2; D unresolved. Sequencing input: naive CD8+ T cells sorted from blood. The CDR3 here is CASSSKRRPAGHYGYTF. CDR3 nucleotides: TGTGCCAGCAGTTCGAAACGACGACCGGCGGGCCACTATGGCTACACCTTC.